The 17 T cell receptor beta chains reported below all come from one sample, sequenced in a study of Ad26.COV2.S vaccination and SARS-CoV-2 variants. Only in-frame clones appear in the TCRdb table, and some are missing; sequencing was by immunoSEQ multiplex PCR. The repertoire holds about 420,000 clones, roughly 88% seen once, with 3.6% in the top ten. As to treatment: over 15 received Ad26.COV2.S at low or high dose, single or two shots; 5 received placebo; per-sample allocation not given. Collection of the samples took place on day 63 after the first injection of vaccine or placebo. The material was peripheral blood, obtained in a trial of Ad26.COV2.S vaccine versus placebo. All receptors come from a person between 18 and 60 years old who received the Ad26.COV2.S COVID-19 vaccine or a placebo.

The chain combines TRBV28 with TRBJ1-5, with D possibly matching TRBD1 (6 bases). The V and J ends lost 3 bases and 1 base respectively, with 10 bases between them. Per the germline V gene, CDR1 is MDHEN and CDR2 is SYDVKM. The CDR3 is 15 residues long. The DNA for the CDR3 is TGTGCCAGCAGTTTCAGGGGAGGAAGCAATCAGCCCCAGCATTTT. Amino acids: CASSFRGGSNQPQHF.

V gene TRBV5-6 combines with J gene TRBJ2-1; D may correspond to TRBD1 or TRBD2 (5 bases each). This CDR3 contains 15 residues. The ends were cut back, 3 bases at V and 1 base at J, with 11 bases in the middle. Germline-derived CDR1 and CDR2 are SGHDT and YYEEEE. CDR3 amino acids: CASSYRDLSYNEQFF. The DNA for the CDR3 is TGTGCCAGCAGCTACCGGGACCTTTCCTACAATGAGCAGTTCTTC.

The rearrangement links TRBV9 to TRBJ1-5; 7 nucleotides match TRBD1. CDR1 is SGDLS and CDR2 is YYNGEE in the germline V gene. The CDR3 extends over 14 amino acids. V shed 3 bases, J shed 5 bases, and the junction held 5 bases outside the gene matches. Here the CDR3 DNA reads TGTGCCAGCAGCGCTGGGACAGATTATCAGCCCCAGCATTTT. Its translation: CASSAGTDYQPQHF.

V usage is TRBV6-5 and J usage is TRBJ1-5, with 9 bases fitting TRBD1. CDR3 length: 15 residues. Germline lookup yields CDR1 MNHEY and CDR2 SVGAGI. J gave up 2 bases and V 7 bases, and 6 bases lay outside the gene matches. CDR3 loop: CASTPTGGGNQPQHF. As DNA, the CDR3 is TGTGCCAGCACCCCGACAGGGGGGGGCAATCAGCCCCAGCATTTT.

The chain joins TRBV19 to TRBJ2-1; either TRBD1 or TRBD2 may fit D (5 bases each). Germline V CDR1 and CDR2: LNHDA, SQIVND (reference sequence). The CDR3 covers 11 residues. Trimming took 6 bases from V and 8 from J, leaving 8 bases between them. The CDR3 sequence: CASSLGDEQFF. Here the CDR3 DNA reads TGTGCCAGTAGCTTGGGGGATGAGCAGTTCTTC.

This chain joins TRBV19 and TRBJ2-7; perhaps TRBD2 as D (6 bases). The CDR3 runs to 13 residues. CDR1 LNHDA and CDR2 SQIVND come from the germline V gene (reference sequence). The V end was cut by 4 bases, the J end by 6 bases, with 13 bases between. The CDR3 reads CASSNLGGSEQYF. The CDR3 DNA is TGTGCCAGTAGTAATTTAGGAGGGAGCGAGCAGTACTTC. The whole variable domain, remainder taken from reference TRBV19 and TRBJ2-7, is DGGITQSPKYLFRKEGQNVTLSCEQNLNHDAMYWYRQDPGQGLRLIYYSQIVNDFQKGDIAEGYSVSREKKESFPLTVTSAQKNPTAFYLCASSNLGGSEQYFGPGTRLTVT.

The V gene is TRBV28, the J gene TRBJ2-2, with 8 bases that match TRBD1. The V gene end was trimmed by 7 bases and the J gene end by 4 bases; junction bases not matched to a gene: 8. From germline, CDR1 is MDHEN and CDR2 SYDVKM. This CDR3 has 15 amino acids. The CDR3 bases are TGTGCCAGCACCCCGTCGACAGGGGCCACCGGGGAGCTGTTTTTT. This translates into CASTPSTGATGELFF.

The count of this clone is one. CDR3: CASSIADEAGELFF. DNA for the CDR3: TGTGCCAGTAGTATAGCTGATGAGGCCGGGGAGCTGTTTTTT. J is TRBJ2-2 and V is TRBV19; D remains ambiguous. Germline-derived CDR1 and CDR2 are LNHDA and SQIVND (reference sequence). The CDR3 length is 14 residues. V lost 1 base and J lost 6, with 9 bases in between.

The gene calls are TRBV9 and TRBJ2-1; 8 bases align to TRBD1. The CDR3 has 16 amino acids. The germline V gene has CDR1 SGDLS and CDR2 YYNGEE. J was trimmed by 6 bases and V by 2 bases; bases with no gene match: 10. The CDR3 here is CASSVVGTGAFNEQFF. CDR3 DNA sequence: TGTGCCAGCAGCGTGGTCGGGACAGGAGCCTTCAATGAGCAGTTCTTC.

Here the CDR3 reads CASSLGQGWQETQYF. DNA for the CDR3: TGTGCCAGCAGCTTGGGACAGGGATGGCAAGAGACCCAGTACTTC. This chain uses TRBV7-3 with TRBJ2-5, with TRBD1 identical over 9 bases. Unmatched junction bases numbered 4, after V lost 3 bases and J lost 2 bases. This CDR3 spans 15 amino acids. Germline V gives CDR1 SGHTA, CDR2 FQGTGA.

The chain's CDR3 is CASSLDGRRTTNEKLFF. DNA of the CDR3: TGTGCCAGCAGCTTAGATGGCAGAAGAACAACTAATGAAAAACTGTTTTTT. This chain joins TRBV11-2 and TRBJ1-4; D ambiguous. The germline CDR1 and CDR2 sequences are SGHAT and FQNNGV. V was shortened by 0 bases and J by 0 bases, with 11 bases between the two germline ends. The CDR3 covers 17 residues.

V and J are TRBV18 and TRBJ1-1; D remains unclear. The CDR3 runs 13 residues. The V gene lost 3 bases and the J gene lost 1 base, with 6 bases spanning the gap. The germline gives CDR1 KGHSH, CDR2 LQKENI. CDR3 DNA sequence: TGTGCCAGCTCACCCCAGCAGAACACTGAAGCTTTCTTT. Amino acids: CASSPQQNTEAFF.

This chain uses TRBV4-1 with TRBJ1-5; no reliable D call. This CDR3 comprises 15 residues. CDR1 is MGHRA and CDR2 is YSYEKL in the germline V gene. V was trimmed by 1 base and J by 6 bases, leaving 13 bases between them. In nucleotides, the CDR3 is TGCGCCAGCAGCCAAGGCCTAGCCACGGTTCAGCCCCAGCATTTT. Its translation is CASSQGLATVQPQHF.

V usage is TRBV11-3 and J usage is TRBJ2-7; D possibly corresponds to TRBD2 (6 bases). The CDR3 extends over 13 amino acids. The germline CDR1 and CDR2 sequences are SGHNT and YENEEA. V lost 4 bases and J 7 bases, leaving 14 bases between the germline ends. CDR3 nucleotide sequence: TGTGCCAGCAGCTCGGGACTCAGGAAGGAGCAGTACTTC. Its translation is CASSSGLRKEQYF.

V is TRBV6-9 and J is TRBJ2-2; 10 nucleotides line up with TRBD1. V was pared by 5 bases and J by 3 bases, with 6 bases of the junction left unmatched. The V gene's germline CDR1 is MNHGY and CDR2 SVAAGI. The CDR3 sequence is 16 residues long. The CDR3 nucleotides are TGTGCCAGCAGTCCCACCGGGACAGGGGACACCGGGGAGCTGTTTTTT. This translates into CASSPTGTGDTGELFF.

The table lists this clone with a count of one. CDR3 protein: CASSLDGRWQPQHF. CDR3 coding DNA: TGTGCCAGCAGCTTAGATGGGAGGTGGCAGCCCCAGCATTTT. The rearrangement joins TRBV7-2 to TRBJ1-5, with D unclear. CDR1 SGHTA and CDR2 FQGNSA come from the germline V gene. The CDR3 has 14 residues. V lost 1 base, J lost 7 bases, and 11 bases lay in between.

V gene TRBV7-9 combines with J gene TRBJ2-5; D remains ambiguous. V was pared by 5 bases and J by 4 bases, with 17 bases between. Germline assignment: CDR1 SEHNR and CDR2 FQNEAQ (reference sequence). This CDR3 spans 15 amino acids. The CDR3, as DNA: TGTGCCAGCAGCCCATCGCTAGGGATCTCAGAGACCCAGTACTTC. Residues: CASSPSLGISETQYF.